This TCR beta chain was sequenced in a study of blood T cells in healthy people across ages (dated by TCRdb to 2014 to 2015). Context from the whole study: In model experiments, roughly one uniquely barcoded TCR beta cDNA molecule per two T cells was captured by template switching. Two additional independent replicas of 1 million unique cDNA reads from the same blood draw were analyzed for two donors (one aged 18 to 29 and one aged 80 or older). The donors were divided into four age groups: young (average around 17 years), middle-aged (about 41), aged (about 62) and long-lived (82). The study measured age-related changes in TCR beta repertoire diversity using deep sequencing normalized with unique cDNA molecular identifiers. Overall study outcomes, separate from this receptor: Compared with the aged group, the long-lived group had more naive CD4+ T cells, fewer expanded clones and increased TCR diversity, suggesting age selection. A strong correlation was found between observed TCR beta diversity and the percentage of naive T cells measured by flow cytometry. Because the CMV infection status of the donors was unknown, age-related changes in expanded clonotypes may potentially have been confounded. Because profiling used bulk unsorted PBMCs, naive and antigen-experienced compartments could not be compared conclusively. Observed TCR beta diversity per million T cells fell roughly linearly with age, and a significant reduction was already apparent by age around 39. Estimates of total diversity based on one million sequenced T cells were considered lower bounds and underestimates.

Libraries came from 5' RACE. The sample was run on an Illumina HiSeq 2500. The second PCR ran for roughly 6 to 11 cycles and used a J-beta primer mix along with a sample-barcoded 5' primer. A template-switch 5' adaptor carrying 12 random nucleotides introduced a unique molecular identifier onto each TCR beta cDNA molecule. Each sample yielded at least 2.5 million CDR3-containing paired-end reads. The Mint cDNA synthesis kit, primed by a TRBC-specific oligonucleotide, was used to synthesize first-strand cDNA from all RNA. After uracil-DNA glycosylase treatment, a first 18-cycle PCR used universal primers M1SS and BC2_uni_R on all cDNA. From the authors' description of their analysis: Each sample was normalized by randomly selecting 1 million high-quality reads, each carrying a distinct molecular identifier. Instead of being binned into consensus sequences, reads that shared molecular identifiers were thrown out. CDR3 identification, clonotype clustering and error correction used MiTCR with a Q25 quality threshold and the strictest error-elimination algorithm. A nonparametric unseen species model using Euler transformation provided a lower-bound estimate of total TCR beta diversity. TCRdb's own reprocessing of the public reads used fastp at Q25 and MiXCR and kept productive beta chains. Here each entry gathers all rows of one CDR3 protein and keeps the most common genes and DNA. TCRdb's processing, not the authors', yielded these V and J calls. Within this sample are about 780,000 distinct CDR3 sequences, with roughly 25% of them counted one time only. The ten largest make up 3% of the sample.

Worth noting for this clonotype: Which antigen it targets is not known. No clone much larger than this one lies a single base away; base qualities are absent.

Systemically healthy Caucasian individuals from Russia, roughly 40 in total and aged roughly 6 to 100 years, were included as donors. Ten milliliters of peripheral blood were drawn from each donor into EDTA-treated Vacutainer tubes. PBMCs were isolated by Ficoll-Paque density-gradient centrifugation, with at least 6 million obtained per sample. Trizol reagent was used to extract total RNA from the PBMCs, yielding at least 5.5 micrograms per sample. For every donor, an aliquot of PBMCs went through flow cytometry to measure the percentages of naive CD45RAhigh/CD27high T cells. The CDR3 holds 14 amino acids from the cysteine to the phenylalanine. Only CDR3 DNA is held: 42 bases, read in frame from base 1. V is reduced by 4 bases and J by 4 bases, leaving a spacing of 14 bases between them. The germline V gene specifies SGDLS as CDR1 and YYNGEE as CDR2. These sequences were also reported in another study, on T cells of mothers and their children. The second paper further reports: Nine systemically healthy Caucasian individuals served as donors, namely three mothers together with their six children. cDNA synthesis consumed the entire amount of extracted RNA, loaded at approximately 1.6 ug RNA in each 15 ul reaction. In the second PCR, the M1S primer added sample barcodes and 2-4 random nucleotides. More than 9 million TCR beta CDR3 reads were obtained from each mother, and about 3 million reads were obtained from each child. Thymic selection shapes the output of TCR recombination in a similar way in related and unrelated pairs, and inherited differences have a minor effect. Normalized repertoire overlap was always found to be slightly, but never significantly, higher in related mother-child pairs than in unrelated mother-child pairs. No persistent microchimeric T cell clones were detected, at a sensitivity of roughly 100 clones per million clonotypes. To look for features that set related mother-child pairs apart from unrelated individuals, the researchers ran deep NGS to compare the TCR beta repertoires of mothers and children. Mothers averaged roughly 40 +/- 4 years of age and children averaged around 10 +/- 4 years. After adapters were ligated using NEBNext reagents, the libraries underwent 100+100 nt paired-end sequencing on an Illumina HiSeq 2000. To avoid cross-contamination, the mother libraries and the child libraries were prepared a month apart and sequenced in separate runs. For each donor, somewhere between roughly 450,000 and 2,200,000 distinct TCR beta clonotypes were identified. Naive TCR beta clonotypes were estimated from low-frequency clonotypes matched to each donor's FACS-determined naive share, without sorting.

Sequencing was carried out using blood. The TCR originated in a boy aged 10-17 years in good health. The chain employs TRBV9 and TRBJ2-5, with TRBD2 tentatively as D gene (6 bases match). DNA sequence: TGTGCCAGCAGCCCCCTCGGGGGAGGAGAGACCCAGTACTTC. It is translated as CASSPLGGGETQYF.